The TCR beta chain described here comes from a study of T-cell memory formation after mild COVID-19. This CDR3 comprises 15 residues. CDR1 and CDR2 (germline): LGHNA, YSLEER. V dropped 0 bases and J dropped 9; count of bases not matched to a gene: 7. TCRdb itself ran the 5' RACE reads through MiXCR, one entry per CDR3 protein. The top ten hold less than 15% of the sample, which has approximately 410,000 distinct CDR3 sequences, about 22% seen once. Findings of the study overall: Certain responding clones were present in pre-infection memory, suggesting participation of cross-reactive memory. Mostly located in CM and EM were contracting CD4+ clones, with contracting CD8+ clones located in EMRA.

About this clonotype itself: No antigen is known for it.

This chain uses TRBV4-3 with TRBJ2-1; 8 bases map to TRBD2. The sequence derives from an adult woman who had mild COVID-19 (a few samples of this study predate the infection). Cell type and time point are not known. The sample was PBMCs or a T cell subset sorted from them (not recorded which). DNA of the CDR3: TGCGCCAGCAGCCAAGAACAGCGGGGGAGAGCTGAGCAGTTCTTC. Translated: CASSQEQRGRAEQFF.